Following are 29 T cell receptor beta chains from one sample sequenced in a study of blood T cells in healthy people across ages. The second PCR ran about 6 to 12 cycles with a sample-barcoded 5' primer and J-beta primers. TCRdb fed the 5' RACE reads into MiXCR, producing one record per CDR3 protein. This sample carries 1.8 million or so distinct CDR3 sequences, about two fifths of them seen once, and the ten largest clones take more than 20%. The material sequenced was blood. These receptors came from a human donor in good health.

This clonotype showed up just a few times. V is TRBV29-1 and J is TRBJ1-2, with D hard to call. The V gene lost 5 bases and the J gene lost 4 bases, with 14 bases spanning the gap. Germline CDR1 and CDR2: SQVTM and ANQGSEA. The CDR3 consists of 13 residues. The CDR3 loop is CSVRRVLSYGYTF. In DNA form, the CDR3 reads TGCAGCGTTCGAAGGGTTTTATCCTATGGCTACACCTTC. Complete variable domain (other parts from reference TRBV29-1 and TRBJ1-2): SAVISQKPSRDICQRGTSLTIQCQVDSQVTMMFWYRQQPGQSLTLIATANQGSEATYESGFVIDKFPISRPNLTFSTLTVSNMSPEDSSIYLCSVRRVLSYGYTFGSGTRLTVV.

The chain is built from TRBV6-2 or TRBV6-3 and TRBJ2-7; possibly TRBD2 for D (6 bases). Trimming took 8 bases from V and 5 from J, leaving 10 bases between them. The V gene's germline CDR1 is MNHEY and CDR2 SVGEGT. CDR3 length equals 11 residues. This CDR3 is CASAGSHEQYF. The DNA of the CDR3 is TGTGCCAGCGCCGGGAGCCACGAGCAGTACTTC.

A remark on this clonotype: The junction and the germline gene differ at one end; a read error may be behind it. The chain is built from TRBV11-1 and TRBJ2-3, with D tentatively TRBD1 or TRBD2 (5 bases each). CDR3 length: 15 amino acids. Germline values: CDR1 SGHAT, CDR2 FQDESV (reference sequence). DNA of the CDR3: TGTGTCAGCGCGAACACGAGGGGCGCGACAGATACGCAGTATTTT. Protein product: CVSANTRGATDTQYF.

This chain joins TRBV6-2 or TRBV6-3 and TRBJ2-1; TRBD2 matches at 12 bases. CDR3 length equals 16 residues. Per germline, CDR1 MNHEY and CDR2 SVGEGT. V lost 6 bases and J lost 4; bases outside the gene matches: 7. The CDR3 DNA reads as TGTGCCAGCAGAGCTGCCGGGACTAGCGGGTACAATGAGCAGTTCTTC. Protein sequence: CASRAAGTSGYNEQFF.

This clonotype was found many times. The CDR3, as DNA: TGTGCCATCAGTGAGTCGGACGAGACCCAGTACTTC. The encoded protein is CAISESDETQYF. The chain recombines TRBV10-3 with TRBJ2-5; no clear D. CDR3 size: 12 residues. In germline, CDR1 is ENHRY, CDR2 SYGVKD. V lost 0 bases and J 5 bases, leaving 4 bases between the germline ends.

The rearrangement uses TRBV10-2 and TRBJ2-7, with 10 bases fitting TRBD2. Germline V CDR1 and CDR2: WSHSY, SAAADI. The CDR3 is made up of 15 amino acids. V dropped 3 bases and J dropped 2; count of bases not matched to a gene: 4. CDR3 in DNA: TGCGCCAGCAGTGACCGGCTAGCGGGGGCCTACGAGCAGTACTTC. Translation gives CASSDRLAGAYEQYF.

This sequence joins TRBV5-6 and TRBJ2-4; 7 nucleotides match TRBD1. The J call is uncertain, as TRBJ2-7 better fits the DNA end. Germline V gene data show CDR1 as SGHDT and CDR2 as YYEEEE. The length of the CDR3 is 14 residues. This CDR3 reads CASSQPGQPYEQYF. The CDR3 nucleotides are TGTGCCAGCAGCCAACCGGGACAGCCCTACGAGCAGTACTTC.

The chain recombines TRBV7-9 with TRBJ2-7, with D uncertain. Trimming took 5 bases from V and 6 from J, leaving 17 bases between them. Germline loops: CDR1 SEHNR, CDR2 FQNEAQ (reference sequence). This CDR3 spans 14 amino acids. The CDR3 DNA is TGTGCCAGCAGCGCAACTAAAGGTGTCGTCGAGCAGTACTTC. This encodes CASSATKGVVEQYF.

The J gene is TRBJ1-1, the V gene TRBV11-3, with TRBD1 as a possible D gene (6 bases). The CDR3 runs to 13 residues. CDR1 is SGHNT and CDR2 is YENEEA in the germline V gene. Trimming shortened V by 10 bases and J by 3 bases, and 15 bases separated the two germline ends. The chain's CDR3 is CAIKGGIDTEAFF. CDR3 nucleotides: TGTGCCATAAAAGGGGGTATAGACACTGAAGCTTTCTTT.

The chain couples TRBV7-2 to TRBJ2-3; maybe TRBD2 (7 bases). The V end lost 7 bases, the J end lost 8 bases, and 22 bases lay between the germline ends. The CDR3 is 15 residues long. Germline CDR1 SGHTA, CDR2 FQGNSA. CDR3: CASTPTGWGGGTQYF. As DNA, the CDR3 is TGTGCCAGCACCCCGACTGGGTGGGGGGGCGGTACGCAGTATTTT.

This clonotype appeared a single time. The rearrangement uses TRBV7-2 and TRBJ1-2, with D unclear. The CDR3 is 15 amino acids. V was shortened by 0 bases and J by 8 bases, with 16 bases between the two germline ends. Germline CDR1 is SGHTA and CDR2 is FQGNSA. In DNA form, the CDR3 reads TGTGCCAGCAGCTTAGCGCCTGGGCTATTGAGGGGCTACACCTTC. It encodes CASSLAPGLLRGYTF.

The CDR3 sequence: CASSVVMGGAETQYF. As DNA, the CDR3 is TGTGCCAGCAGCGTTGTTATGGGGGGCGCAGAGACCCAGTACTTC. The chain employs TRBV7-9 and TRBJ2-5; either TRBD1 or TRBD2 may fit D (6 bases each). The CDR3 loop spans 15 amino acids. Germline CDR1 reads SEHNR; CDR2 reads FQNEAQ (reference sequence). V was clipped by 5 bases and J by 4 bases, with 17 bases between them.

This clonotype has only a few counts. V usage is TRBV15 and J usage is TRBJ2-7; D unresolved. Trimming cost V 0 bases and J 0 bases, with 12 bases left between them. The V gene's germline CDR1 is LNHNV and CDR2 YYDKDF (reference sequence). The CDR3 sequence is 16 residues long. CDR3 sequence: CATSRDPIRTSYEQYF. The DNA for the CDR3 is TGTGCCACCAGCAGAGATCCAATCCGGACCTCCTACGAGCAGTACTTC.

V and J are TRBV7-3 and TRBJ2-3, with TRBD1 as a possible D gene (6 bases). Per the germline V gene, CDR1 is SGHTA and CDR2 is FQGTGA. The CDR3 runs 14 residues. Trimming cost V 5 bases and J 2 bases, with 11 bases left between them. CDR3 amino acids: CASSRDRITDTQYF. The DNA for the CDR3 is TGTGCCAGCAGCCGCGACAGGATCACAGATACGCAGTATTTT.

The J gene is TRBJ2-2, the V gene TRBV7-9; 8 bases are a match to TRBD1. Trimming at V came to 5 bases and at J to 7 bases, leaving 12 bases not matched to a gene. The CDR3 contains 16 residues. Germline CDR1 reads SEHNR; CDR2 reads FQNEAQ (reference sequence). CDR3 nucleotide sequence: TGTGCCAGCAGCCCCCAATGGCAGGGGGCAAGCGGGGAGCTGTTTTTT. This gives the protein CASSPQWQGASGELFF.

The chain joins TRBV20-1 to TRBJ1-5, with D perhaps TRBD1 (6 bases). The V gene's germline CDR1 is DFQATT and CDR2 SNEGSKA (reference sequence). V was trimmed by 6 bases and J by 8 bases, leaving 17 bases between them. This CDR3 contains 13 residues. CDR3 residues: CSAIKQGLKPQHF. Written as DNA, the CDR3 is TGCAGTGCCATTAAACAGGGTCTGAAGCCCCAGCATTTT.

This clonotype was seen only a few times. The rearrangement links TRBV9 to TRBJ2-5; 10 bases align to TRBD2. J gave up 5 bases and V 2 bases, and 9 bases lay outside the gene matches. The germline V gene encodes CDR1 SGDLS and CDR2 YYNGEE. The CDR3 is 16 amino acids. CDR3 region: CASSVNSGGSYETQYF. The CDR3 DNA sequence: TGTGCCAGCAGCGTTAATAGCGGGGGGTCCTATGAGACCCAGTACTTC. The full variable domain, completed using reference TRBV9 and TRBJ2-5, is DSGVTQTPKHLITATGQRVTLRCSPRSGDLSVYWYQQSLDQGLQFLIQYYNGEERAKGNILERFSAQQFPDLHSELNLSSLELGDSALYFCASSVNSGGSYETQYFGPGTRLLVL.

In its sample, this clonotype was seen a few times. The rearrangement links TRBV7-9 to TRBJ2-3; tentatively, D is TRBD1 or TRBD2 (5 bases each). The CDR3 is made up of 16 amino acids. The V gene's germline CDR1 is SEHNR and CDR2 FQNEAQ (reference sequence). Between the trimmed V and J ends, which lost 3 bases and 1 base, there was a span of 14 bases. The CDR3: CASSFGGTHGTDTQYF. CDR3 nucleotide sequence: TGTGCCAGCAGCTTTGGGGGTACCCACGGCACAGATACGCAGTATTTT.

V is TRBV5-1 and J is TRBJ1-2, with 9 bases fitting TRBD1. Germline CDR1 reads SGHRS; CDR2 reads YFSETQ. The CDR3 loop spans 15 amino acids. The V segment lost 0 bases and the J segment 7 bases; nucleotides outside the gene matches: 7. The CDR3 is CASSLGTGEFGGYTF. For the CDR3, the DNA is TGCGCCAGCAGCTTGGGGACAGGGGAATTTGGTGGCTACACCTTC.

This clonotype came up a few times. The chain joins TRBV28 to TRBJ2-3; D is uncertain. Trimming cost V 1 base and J 0 bases, with 14 bases left between them. The CDR3 is 17 amino acids. Per the germline V gene, CDR1 is MDHEN and CDR2 is SYDVKM. CDR3 region: CASSLFPRLLSTDTQYF. The CDR3 DNA reads TGTGCCAGCAGTTTATTCCCCCGGCTACTCAGCACAGATACGCAGTATTTT.

V is TRBV3-1 and J is TRBJ2-3, with TRBD2 matching over 9 bases. Germline loops: CDR1 LGHDT, CDR2 YNNKEL (reference sequence). The CDR3 sequence is 15 residues long. The junction had 4 bases not matched to a gene; V was cut back by 4 bases and J by 2 bases. CDR3 nucleotides: TGTGCCAGCAGCCCAGCGGGGGGAGACACAGATACGCAGTATTTT. This encodes CASSPAGGDTDTQYF.

This clonotype appeared a few times. The gene calls are TRBV7-2 and TRBJ2-3; weak D call: TRBD2 (7 bases). Germline V CDR1 and CDR2: SGHTA, FQGNSA. The CDR3 sequence is 15 residues long. Trimming removed 0 bases at V and 5 bases at J, with 12 bases between. Written as DNA, the CDR3 is TGTGCCAGCAGCTTAGCGGGGGGGCGCGAAGATACGCAGTATTTT. Its protein is CASSLAGGREDTQYF. Full variable domain (rest looked up from reference TRBV7-2 and TRBJ2-3): GAGVSQSPSNKVTEKGKDVELRCDPISGHTALYWYRQSLGQGLEFLIYFQGNSAPDKSGLPSDRFSAERTGGSVSTLTIQRTQQEDSAVYLCASSLAGGREDTQYFGPGTRLTVL.

The chain links TRBV12-5 to TRBJ2-1; tentative D call: TRBD1 (6 bases). The germline V and J ends were trimmed by 1 base and 7 bases, with 17 bases remaining between them. Germline V gene lookup returns CDR1 LGHNT and CDR2 FRNRAP. This CDR3 is built from 16 residues. In nucleotides, the CDR3 is TGTGCTAGTGGTTTGGGCGCCAGGACAGCGAAAAATGAGCAGTTCTTC. Protein product: CASGLGARTAKNEQFF.

This clonotype has only a few counts. The rearrangement joins TRBV10-3 to TRBJ2-5; the D gene could be TRBD1 or TRBD2 (7 bases each). The V and J ends lost 10 bases and 5 bases respectively, with 23 bases between them. From germline, CDR1 is ENHRY and CDR2 SYGVKD. This CDR3 has 15 amino acids. In DNA form, the CDR3 reads TGTGCCACCGGACTCACAGGGAGGGGGCGCGAGACCCAGTACTTC. Amino acids: CATGLTGRGRETQYF.

This clonotype has a handful of counts. The V and J genes are TRBV7-9 and TRBJ1-1; 10 bases fit TRBD1. The CDR3 loop spans 17 amino acids. Per germline, CDR1 SEHNR and CDR2 FQNEAQ (reference sequence). Losses at the gene ends were 3 bases for V and 1 base for J; bases not matched to a gene: 8. The CDR3 coding sequence is TGTGCCAGCAGCTTTCCTGACAGGGGGCGGGGGAACACTGAAGCTTTCTTT. This sequence encodes CASSFPDRGRGNTEAFF.

The chain uses TRBV6-2 or TRBV6-3 and TRBJ2-3; TRBD1 aligns across 9 bases. The CDR3 contains 14 residues. Trimming cost V 10 bases and J 7 bases; bases outside gene matches: 12. Germline loops: CDR1 MNHEY, CDR2 SVGEGT. The CDR3 loop reads CATGKTGGVNTQYF. The CDR3 nucleotides read TGTGCCACCGGGAAGACAGGGGGTGTAAATACGCAGTATTTT.

The genes are TRBV29-1 and TRBJ2-4; 8 bases are a match to TRBD1. The J call may be faulty, since TRBJ2-7 better matches the DNA end. This CDR3 comprises 11 residues. CDR1 is SQVTM, CDR2 ANQGSEA, per germline. CDR3 in DNA: TGCAGCGTTGGGACAGGGCACGAGCAGTACTTC. Encoded protein: CSVGTGHEQYF.

The CDR3 DNA follows: TGCAGTGCTAGGACGGGATGGAGCTTCAATCAGCCCCAGCATTTT. It yields the protein CSARTGWSFNQPQHF. The chain combines TRBV20-1 with TRBJ1-5, with D unclear. The ends were cut back, 3 bases at V and 3 bases at J, with 15 bases in the middle. The CDR3 sequence is 15 residues long. The V gene's germline CDR1 is DFQATT and CDR2 SNEGSKA (reference sequence).

Only a few counts were recorded for this clonotype. The chain combines TRBV20-1 with TRBJ2-7; D is unclear. V shed 3 bases and J shed 2 bases, with 11 bases lying between them. Germline V gene sequence: CDR1 DFQATT, CDR2 SNEGSKA (reference sequence). CDR3 length: 13 amino acids. CDR3 bases: TGCAGTGCTAGGTCCACCGCTACCTACGAGCAGTACTTC. Translated, it gives CSARSTATYEQYF.